Each of the 20 T cell receptor beta chains below was sequenced from the same sample in a study of cytomegalovirus exposure and HLA in healthy donors. PCR employed 60 Vbeta and 13 Jbeta primers. The repertoire was sequenced with immunoSEQ multiplex PCR; TCRdb's copy has only in-frame clones and lacks some. The profile covers over 70,000 clones, with 65% to 75% appearing a single time and 6% to 9.5% taken by the ten largest. The sample taken for sequencing was PBMCs. The receptors come from a man aged 35 to 55 in good health and CMV-seropositive.

This clone was observed a handful of times. The chain couples TRBV7-2 to TRBJ2-7, with D perhaps matching TRBD1 (5 bases). Per the germline V gene, CDR1 is SGHTA and CDR2 is FQGNSA. The length of the CDR3 is 13 residues. V lost 5 bases, J lost 2 bases, and 10 bases lay in between. CDR3 sequence reads: CASSQQAPYEQYF. Here the CDR3 DNA reads TGTGCCAGCAGCCAACAGGCCCCCTACGAGCAGTACTTC. Supplemented by reference TRBV7-2 and TRBJ2-7, the full variable domain reads GAGVSQSPSNKVTEKGKDVELRCDPISGHTALYWYRQSLGQGLEFLIYFQGNSAPDKSGLPSDRFSAERTGGSVSTLTIQRTQQEDSAVYLCASSQQAPYEQYFGPGTRLTVT.

This clone has a handful of counts. The J gene is TRBJ1-4, the V gene TRBV7-6; 7 bases map to TRBD1. V lost 5 bases, J lost 4 bases, and 4 bases stayed unmatched. The CDR3 length is 14 residues. Germline V CDR1 and CDR2: SGHVS, FNYEAQ. The CDR3 coding sequence is TGTGCCAGCAGCCCGGGACAGTATAATGAAAAACTGTTTTTT. Its translation: CASSPGQYNEKLFF.

V gene TRBV19 combines with J gene TRBJ1-1; D is undetermined. The CDR3 extends over 12 amino acids. Germline V lookup: CDR1 LNHDA, CDR2 SQIVND (reference sequence). V dropped 8 bases and J dropped 5 bases, with 12 bases sitting between them. CDR3 coding DNA: TGTGCCAGTTCGCGGGCGAGAACTGAAGCTTTCTTT. This encodes CASSRARTEAFF.

This clone was detected once. The rearrangement links TRBV18 to TRBJ2-7, with 10 bases identical to TRBD2. The J segment lost 4 bases and the V segment lost 1 base, leaving 4 bases of the junction unmatched. The CDR3 consists of 15 residues. Germline CDR1 KGHSH, CDR2 LQKENI. CDR3 sequence reads: CASSPLQRGGYEQYF. The CDR3 DNA is TGTGCCAGCTCACCACTGCAGCGGGGGGGTTACGAGCAGTACTTC. Full variable domain (rest looked up from reference TRBV18 and TRBJ2-7): NAGVMQNPRHLVRRRGQEARLRCSPMKGHSHVYWYRQLPEEGLKFMVYLQKENIIDESGMPKERFSAEFPKEGPSILRIQQVVRGDSAAYFCASSPLQRGGYEQYFGPGTRLTVT.

This clone was detected a few times. J is TRBJ1-1 and V is TRBV6-5; D call uncertain. This CDR3 contains 12 residues. CDR1 is MNHEY and CDR2 is SVGAGI in the germline V gene. V lost 5 bases to trimming and J lost 3 bases, with 7 bases between them. The CDR3 spells CASSASYTEAFF. As DNA, the CDR3 is TGTGCCAGCAGTGCCAGTTACACTGAAGCTTTCTTT.

This clone was observed a single time. J is TRBJ1-1 and V is TRBV29-1; D perhaps matches TRBD1 (6 bases). The germline gives CDR1 SQVTM, CDR2 ANQGSEA. The CDR3 has 13 residues. V lost 7 bases, J lost 0 bases, and 12 bases lay in between. CDR3 protein: CSAVGQLNTEAFF. The CDR3, as DNA: TGCAGCGCCGTAGGACAGTTGAACACTGAAGCTTTCTTT.

The V and J genes are TRBV6-1 and TRBJ2-5; TRBD1 agrees at 8 bases. This CDR3 is built from 13 residues. Germline-derived CDR1 and CDR2 are MNHNS and SASEGT. The ends lost 4 bases at V and 4 bases at J; junction bases unmatched: 2. CDR3: CASSGQGAETQYF. CDR3 nucleotide sequence: TGTGCCAGCAGTGGGCAGGGGGCAGAGACCCAGTACTTC.

In this sample, this clone is medium-sized. The chain combines TRBV5-8 with TRBJ1-1, with 9 bases that match TRBD1. The junction had 3 bases not matched to a gene; V was cut back by 8 bases and J by 1 base. The germline CDR1 and CDR2 sequences are SGHTS and YDEGEE. This CDR3 contains 13 residues. The CDR3 DNA follows: TGTGCCAGTGGGACAGGGACGAACACTGAAGCTTTCTTT. Its translation: CASGTGTNTEAFF.

The CDR3 sequence is CAISESTSGTAAYNEQFF. CDR3 DNA sequence: TGTGCCATCAGTGAGTCTACTAGCGGGACAGCGGCCTACAATGAGCAGTTCTTC. This sequence joins TRBV10-3 and TRBJ2-1; 10 bases line up with TRBD2. Trimming removed 0 bases from V and 2 bases from J; junction bases left unmatched: 7. The CDR3 sequence is 18 residues long. Germline lookup yields CDR1 ENHRY and CDR2 SYGVKD.

This chain joins TRBV27 and TRBJ2-1, with 7 bases identical to TRBD2. The V gene end was trimmed by 1 base and the J gene end by 8 bases; junction bases not matched to a gene: 5. Germline CDR1 reads MNHEY; CDR2 reads SMNVEV (reference sequence). There are 14 residues in the CDR3. The CDR3 protein is CASSLWGLWDEQFF. Here the CDR3 DNA reads TGTGCCAGCAGTTTATGGGGACTATGGGATGAGCAGTTCTTC.

V and J are TRBV4-1 and TRBJ2-2; a possible D gene is TRBD1 (6 bases). Germline V lookup: CDR1 MGHRA, CDR2 YSYEKL. The CDR3 has 14 residues. V was shortened by 4 bases and J by 5 bases, with 11 bases between the two germline ends. This chain's CDR3 is CASSLGTSTGELFF. CDR3 DNA sequence: TGCGCCAGCAGCCTAGGGACATCTACCGGGGAGCTGTTTTTT.

The chain couples TRBV7-9 to TRBJ1-3, with a weak D call TRBD1 (5 bases). There are 16 residues in the CDR3. CDR1 and CDR2 (germline): SEHNR, FQNEAQ (reference sequence). V gave up 5 bases and J gave up 5 bases, with 19 bases separating them. The CDR3 DNA reads as TGTGCCAGCAGCCCAAGCATGGGAGGGGCTAGAAACACCATATATTTT. Translation gives CASSPSMGGARNTIYF. Variable domain in full (rest from reference TRBV7-9 and TRBJ1-3): DTGVSQNPRHKITKRGQNVTFRCDPISEHNRLYWYRQTLGQGPEFLTYFQNEAQLEKSRLLSDRFSAERPKGSFSTLEIQRTEQGDSAMYLCASSPSMGGARNTIYFGEGSWLTVV.

The chain links TRBV27 to TRBJ2-6; 7 positions agree with TRBD1. The V gene end was trimmed by 5 bases and the J gene end by 4 bases; junction bases not matched to a gene: 11. This CDR3 is 17 amino acids long. In germline, CDR1 is MNHEY, CDR2 SMNVEV (reference sequence). CDR3 loop: CASSPRTGAKGANVLTF. CDR3 bases: TGTGCCAGCAGTCCGAGAACAGGGGCTAAAGGGGCCAACGTCCTGACTTTC.

V gene TRBV6-5 combines with J gene TRBJ1-4; TRBD1 might be the D (6 bases). CDR1 and CDR2 (germline): MNHEY, SVGAGI. There are 13 residues in the CDR3. V lost 6 bases to trimming and J lost 4 bases, with 9 bases between them. CDR3 residues: CASRQGVNEKLFF. CDR3 DNA sequence: TGTGCCAGCAGACAGGGCGTTAATGAAAAACTGTTTTTT.

The rearrangement uses TRBV28 and TRBJ1-1, with 7 positions matching TRBD1. Germline CDR1 reads MDHEN; CDR2 reads SYDVKM. The CDR3 extends over 15 amino acids. Unmatched junction bases numbered 7, after V lost 6 bases and J lost 0 bases. The CDR3 region has the DNA TGTGCCAGCAGCCCACAGGGGAGAATGAACACTGAAGCTTTCTTT. This codes for CASSPQGRMNTEAFF. The whole variable domain, filled in from reference TRBV28 and TRBJ1-1, reads DVKVTQSSRYLVKRTGEKVFLECVQDMDHENMFWYRQDPGLGLRLIYFSYDVKMKEKGDIPEGYSVSREKKERFSLILESASTNQTSMYLCASSPQGRMNTEAFFGQGTRLTVV.

This chain connects TRBV7-2 to TRBJ2-1; TRBD2 matches 15 bases. The V gene's germline CDR1 is SGHTA and CDR2 FQGNSA. J gave up 3 bases and V 3 bases, and 6 bases lay outside the gene matches. This CDR3 contains 18 residues. The chain's CDR3 is CASSLEGTSGRYYNEQFF. In DNA, the CDR3 is TGTGCCAGCAGCTTGGAAGGGACTAGCGGGAGGTACTACAATGAGCAGTTCTTC.

The chain combines TRBV5-6 with TRBJ1-1; D is perhaps TRBD1 (6 bases). The CDR3 is 16 residues long. V was clipped by 3 bases and J by 1 base, with 16 bases between them. Looked up from germline, CDR1 is SGHDT and CDR2 is YYEEEE. For the CDR3, the DNA is TGTGCCAGCAGCTCCAACCTGGCGGGGGCGAACACTGAAGCTTTCTTT. Protein product: CASSSNLAGANTEAFF.

The CDR3, as DNA: TGTGCCAGCAGCTTGGGGGGCACGGTGTACAATGAGCAGTTCTTC. Protein sequence: CASSLGGTVYNEQFF. The genes are TRBV5-8 and TRBJ2-1, with D possibly being TRBD1 (5 bases). The CDR3 consists of 15 residues. Germline CDR1 SGHTS, CDR2 YDEGEE. Trimming shortened V by 0 bases and J by 4 bases, and 11 bases separated the two germline ends.

This clone has a handful of counts. The chain links TRBV29-1 to TRBJ2-1; weak D call: TRBD2 (6 bases). CDR1 is SQVTM, CDR2 ANQGSEA, per germline. Trimming removed 4 bases at V and 9 bases at J, with 19 bases between. The CDR3 loop spans 14 amino acids. The CDR3, as DNA: TGCAGCGTTGTGGTGCGGGGCAGGGTCAGTGAGCAGTTCTTC. Translation: CSVVVRGRVSEQFF.

There are a few counts of this clone. The chain recombines TRBV29-1 with TRBJ2-5; possible D gene TRBD2, 5 bases. The V end was cut by 7 bases, the J end by 4 bases, with 13 bases between. Germline CDR1 SQVTM, CDR2 ANQGSEA. The CDR3 has 12 residues. The CDR3 nucleotides read TGCAGCGGGAGCAGCCGGGGAGAGACCCAGTACTTC. The encoded protein is CSGSSRGETQYF.